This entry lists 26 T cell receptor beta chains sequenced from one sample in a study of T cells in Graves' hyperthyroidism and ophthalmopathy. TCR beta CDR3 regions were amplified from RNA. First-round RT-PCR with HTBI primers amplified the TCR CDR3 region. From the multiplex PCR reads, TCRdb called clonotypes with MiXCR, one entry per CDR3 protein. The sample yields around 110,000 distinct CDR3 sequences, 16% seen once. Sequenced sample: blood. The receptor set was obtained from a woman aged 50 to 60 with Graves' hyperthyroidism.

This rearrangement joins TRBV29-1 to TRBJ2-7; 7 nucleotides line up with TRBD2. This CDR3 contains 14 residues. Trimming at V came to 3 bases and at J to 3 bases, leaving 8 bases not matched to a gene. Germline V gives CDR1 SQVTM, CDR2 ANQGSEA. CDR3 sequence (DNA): TGCAGCGTTGAGAGTGGACTAGAGGGCTACGAGCAGTACTTC. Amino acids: CSVESGLEGYEQYF.

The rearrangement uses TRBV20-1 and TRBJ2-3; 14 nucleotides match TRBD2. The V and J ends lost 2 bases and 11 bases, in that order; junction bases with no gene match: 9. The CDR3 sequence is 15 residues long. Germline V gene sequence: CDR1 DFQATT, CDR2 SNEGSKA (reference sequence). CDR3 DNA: TGCAGTGCTAGATTACCGGGACTAGCGGGAGCTATGCAGTATTTT. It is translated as CSARLPGLAGAMQYF.

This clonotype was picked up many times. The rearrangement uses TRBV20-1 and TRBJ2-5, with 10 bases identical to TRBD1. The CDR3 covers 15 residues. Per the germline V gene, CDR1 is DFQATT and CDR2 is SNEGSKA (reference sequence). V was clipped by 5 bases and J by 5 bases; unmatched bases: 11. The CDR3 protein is CSAPRTGGLEETQYF. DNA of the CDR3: TGCAGTGCTCCCCGGACAGGGGGACTTGAGGAGACCCAGTACTTC.

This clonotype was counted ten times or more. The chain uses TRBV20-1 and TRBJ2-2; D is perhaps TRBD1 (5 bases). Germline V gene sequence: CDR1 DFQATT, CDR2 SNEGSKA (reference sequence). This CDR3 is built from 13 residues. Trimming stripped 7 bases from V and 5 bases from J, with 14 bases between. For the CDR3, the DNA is TGCAGTGGAAGGGAAGGGGCGACCGGGGAGCTGTTTTTT. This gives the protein CSGREGATGELFF.

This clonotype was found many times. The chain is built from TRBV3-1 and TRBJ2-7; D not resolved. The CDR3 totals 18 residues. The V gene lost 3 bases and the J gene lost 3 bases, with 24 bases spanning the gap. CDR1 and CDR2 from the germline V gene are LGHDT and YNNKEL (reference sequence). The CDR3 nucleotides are TGTGCCAGCAGCCACGCTCGACGTAAGACACCGGATCTCTACGAGCAGTACTTC. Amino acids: CASSHARRKTPDLYEQYF.

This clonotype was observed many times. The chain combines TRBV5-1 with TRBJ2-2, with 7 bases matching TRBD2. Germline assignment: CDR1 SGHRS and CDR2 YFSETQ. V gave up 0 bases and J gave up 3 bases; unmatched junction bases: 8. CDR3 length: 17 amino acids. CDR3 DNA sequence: TGCGCCAGCAGCTTGGGTTCCCTGACTAGCCACACCGGGGAGCTGTTTTTT. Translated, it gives CASSLGSLTSHTGELFF.

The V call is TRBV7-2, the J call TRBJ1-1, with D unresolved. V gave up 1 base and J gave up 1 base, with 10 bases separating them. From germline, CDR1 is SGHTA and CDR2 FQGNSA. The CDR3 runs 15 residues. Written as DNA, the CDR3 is TGTGCCAGCAGCTTAGGAACGGGCGGGAACACTGAAGCTTTCTTT. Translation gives CASSLGTGGNTEAFF.

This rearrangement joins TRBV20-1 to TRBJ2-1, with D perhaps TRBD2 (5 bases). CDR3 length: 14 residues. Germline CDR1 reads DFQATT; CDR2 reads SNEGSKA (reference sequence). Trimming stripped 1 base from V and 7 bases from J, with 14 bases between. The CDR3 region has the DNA TGCAGTGCTAGAGTTTTACTAGAAGGGAATGAGCAGTTCTTC. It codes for CSARVLLEGNEQFF.

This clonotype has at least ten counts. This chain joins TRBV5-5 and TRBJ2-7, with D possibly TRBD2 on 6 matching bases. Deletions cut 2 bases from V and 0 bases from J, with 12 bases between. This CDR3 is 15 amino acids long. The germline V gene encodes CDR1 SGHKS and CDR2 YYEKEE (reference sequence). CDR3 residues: CASSFSPRDSYEQYV. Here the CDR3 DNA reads TGTGCCAGCAGCTTTAGCCCGCGGGACTCCTACGAGCAGTACGTC.

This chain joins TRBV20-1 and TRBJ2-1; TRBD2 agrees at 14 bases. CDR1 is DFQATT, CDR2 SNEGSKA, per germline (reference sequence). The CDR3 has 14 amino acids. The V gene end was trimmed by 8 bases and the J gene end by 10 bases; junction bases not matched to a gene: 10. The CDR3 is CSTPGTSGSEEQFF. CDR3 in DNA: TGCAGTACCCCCGGGACTAGCGGGAGCGAGGAGCAGTTCTTC.

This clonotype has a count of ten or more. In DNA, the CDR3 is TGCGCCAGCAGCCAAGAACCCGGGACAGCTAATGAAAAACTGTTTTTT. Residues: CASSQEPGTANEKLFF. The chain recombines TRBV4-1 with TRBJ1-4, with 7 nucleotides matching TRBD1. CDR3 length: 16 residues. Trimming removed 0 bases from V and 3 bases from J; junction bases left unmatched: 4. Germline CDR1 is MGHRA and CDR2 is YSYEKL.

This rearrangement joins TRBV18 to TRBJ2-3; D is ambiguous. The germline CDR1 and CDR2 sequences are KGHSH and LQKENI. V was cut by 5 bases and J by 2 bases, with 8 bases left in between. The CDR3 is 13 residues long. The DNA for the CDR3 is TGTGCCAGCTCATCACGGACCACAGATACGCAGTATTTT. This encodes CASSSRTTDTQYF.

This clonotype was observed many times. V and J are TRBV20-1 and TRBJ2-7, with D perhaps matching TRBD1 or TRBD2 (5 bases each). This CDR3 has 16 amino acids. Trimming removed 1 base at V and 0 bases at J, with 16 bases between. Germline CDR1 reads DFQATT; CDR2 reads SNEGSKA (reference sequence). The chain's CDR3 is CSARAGGFKTSYEQYF. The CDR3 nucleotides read TGCAGTGCTAGAGCTGGGGGTTTTAAAACCTCCTACGAGCAGTACTTC.

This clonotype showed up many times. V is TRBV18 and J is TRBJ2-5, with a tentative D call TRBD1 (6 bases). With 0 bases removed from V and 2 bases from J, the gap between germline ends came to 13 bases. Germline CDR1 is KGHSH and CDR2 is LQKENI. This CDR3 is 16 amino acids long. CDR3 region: CASSPPLGGTQETQYF. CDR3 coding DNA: TGTGCCAGCTCACCACCTCTAGGGGGTACACAAGAGACCCAGTACTTC.

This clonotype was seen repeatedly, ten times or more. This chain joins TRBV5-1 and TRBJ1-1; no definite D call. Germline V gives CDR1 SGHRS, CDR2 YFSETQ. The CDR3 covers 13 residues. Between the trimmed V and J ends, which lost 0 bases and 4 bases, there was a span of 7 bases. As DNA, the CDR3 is TGCGCCAGCAGCTTGGTTGGGTTCACTGAAGCTTTCTTT. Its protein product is CASSLVGFTEAFF.

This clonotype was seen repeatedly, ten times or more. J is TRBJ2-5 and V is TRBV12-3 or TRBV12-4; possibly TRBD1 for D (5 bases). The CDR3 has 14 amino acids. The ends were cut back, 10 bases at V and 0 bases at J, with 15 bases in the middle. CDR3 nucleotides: TGTGCCACCACGGACATACCTGACCAAGAGACCCAGTACTTC. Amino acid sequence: CATTDIPDQETQYF.

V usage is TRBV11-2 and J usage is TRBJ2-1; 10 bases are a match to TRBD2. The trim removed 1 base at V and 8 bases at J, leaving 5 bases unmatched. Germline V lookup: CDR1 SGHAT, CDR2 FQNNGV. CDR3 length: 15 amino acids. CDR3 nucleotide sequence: TGTGCCAGCAGCTTAGGGACTAGCGGTTGGGATGAGCAGTTCTTC. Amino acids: CASSLGTSGWDEQFF.

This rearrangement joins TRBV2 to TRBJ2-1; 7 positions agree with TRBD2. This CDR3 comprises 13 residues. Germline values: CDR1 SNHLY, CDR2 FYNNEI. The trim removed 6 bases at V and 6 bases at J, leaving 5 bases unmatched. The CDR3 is CASSRDYRNEQFF. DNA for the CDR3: TGTGCCAGCAGCCGGGACTACCGCAATGAGCAGTTCTTC.

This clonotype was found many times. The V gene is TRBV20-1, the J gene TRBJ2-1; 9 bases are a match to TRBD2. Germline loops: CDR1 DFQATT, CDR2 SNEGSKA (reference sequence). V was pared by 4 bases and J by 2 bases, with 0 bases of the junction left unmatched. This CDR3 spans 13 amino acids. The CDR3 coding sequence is TGCAGTGCTACTAGCGGGGCCTACAATGAGCAGTTCTTC. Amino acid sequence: CSATSGAYNEQFF.

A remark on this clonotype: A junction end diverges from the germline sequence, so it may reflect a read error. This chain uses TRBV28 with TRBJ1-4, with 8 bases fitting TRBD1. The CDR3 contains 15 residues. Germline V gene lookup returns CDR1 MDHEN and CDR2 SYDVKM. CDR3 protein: CASSTDRDGGEKLFF. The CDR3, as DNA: TGTGCCAGCAGTACGGACAGGGACGGGGGTGAAAAGCTGTTTTTT.

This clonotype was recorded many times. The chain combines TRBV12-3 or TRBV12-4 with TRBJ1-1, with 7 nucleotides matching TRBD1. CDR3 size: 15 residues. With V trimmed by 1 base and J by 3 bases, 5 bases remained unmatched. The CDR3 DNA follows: TGTGCCAGCAGTTTAGGACAGGGCATGGACACTGAAGCTTTCTTT. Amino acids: CASSLGQGMDTEAFF.

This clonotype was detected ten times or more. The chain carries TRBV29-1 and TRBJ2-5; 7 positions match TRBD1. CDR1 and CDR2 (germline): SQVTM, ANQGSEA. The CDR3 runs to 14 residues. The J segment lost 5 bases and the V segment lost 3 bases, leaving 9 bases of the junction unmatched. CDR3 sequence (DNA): TGCAGCGTTGATGCCGGGACAGCAGGGGAGACCCAGTACTTC. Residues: CSVDAGTAGETQYF.

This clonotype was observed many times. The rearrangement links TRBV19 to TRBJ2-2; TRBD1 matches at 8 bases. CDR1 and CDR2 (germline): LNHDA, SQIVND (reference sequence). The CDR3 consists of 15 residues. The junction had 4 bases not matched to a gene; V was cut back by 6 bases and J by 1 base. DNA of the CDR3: TGTGCCAGTAGGCCCGGGACAGGGAACACCGGGGAGCTGTTTTTT. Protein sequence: CASRPGTGNTGELFF.

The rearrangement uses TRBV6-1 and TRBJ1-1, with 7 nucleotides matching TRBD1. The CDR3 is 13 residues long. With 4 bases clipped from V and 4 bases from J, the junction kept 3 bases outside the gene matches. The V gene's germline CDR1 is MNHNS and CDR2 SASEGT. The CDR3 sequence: CASSVGTATEAFF. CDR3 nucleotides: TGTGCCAGCAGTGTCGGGACAGCCACTGAAGCTTTCTTT.

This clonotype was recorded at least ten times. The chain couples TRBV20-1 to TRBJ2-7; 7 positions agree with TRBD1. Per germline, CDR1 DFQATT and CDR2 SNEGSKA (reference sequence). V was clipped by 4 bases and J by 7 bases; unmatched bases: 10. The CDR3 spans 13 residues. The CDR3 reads CSANNVQGFEQYF. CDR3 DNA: TGCAGTGCTAACAACGTACAGGGGTTTGAGCAGTACTTC.

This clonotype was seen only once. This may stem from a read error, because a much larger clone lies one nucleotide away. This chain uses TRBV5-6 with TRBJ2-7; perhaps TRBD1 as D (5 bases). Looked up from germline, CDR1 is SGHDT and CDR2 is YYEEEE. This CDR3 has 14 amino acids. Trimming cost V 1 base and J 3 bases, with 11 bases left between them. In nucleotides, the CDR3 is TGTGCCAGCAGCTTGTCAGGGTTCGGCTACGAGCAGTACTTC. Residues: CASSLSGFGYEQYF.